The entry below describes one T cell receptor (beta chain). The antigen it recognizes is unknown. To determine HCMV serostatus, a commercial ELISA kit was used to detect HCMV-specific IgG in serum. Ficoll density gradient centrifugation was used to isolate peripheral blood mononuclear cells from blood. The sample comes from a study of T cells expressing NK-cell markers (dated by TCRdb to 2018 to 2020). A note on the overall study: TCR beta-chain repertoires were profiled in sorted CD3+CD56+NKG2C+, CD3+CD56+NKG2C- and CD3+CD56-NKG2C+ T-cell subsets from about 8 donors. Of the eight sequenced donors, seven were found to be HCMV-seropositive and one was found to be HCMV-seronegative. Randomly selected healthy volunteers, three men and five women, were used as the eight sequenced donors. Libraries were sequenced as 2 x 150 bp reads on Illumina HiSeq 2000/2500, MiSeq or NextSeq. Paper-wide results and their limitations: In roughly 6 donors, the dominant CD3+CD56+NKG2C+ clonotypes were found to rank among the top 10 CD8+ clonotypes and to make up roughly 1.0-7.5% of CD8+ T cells. Those dominant clonotypes were again the most abundant among CD3+CD56-NKG2C+ cells in a few donors, at about 28.3-65%. Whether the expanded NKG2C-expressing T cell clones were specific for HCMV antigens remained unclear.

Measured from the cysteine to the phenylalanine, the CDR3 is 15 residues long. There is no recorded DNA. Via the germline V gene (reference sequence), CDR1 is MNHEY and CDR2 SMNVEV. The listed sequencing device is Illumina HiSeq 2000. TCR beta cDNA libraries were made by 5'RACE template switching that added a universal primer site and unique molecular identifiers. cDNA synthesis was primed from the TCR beta constant segment, followed by two successive PCR amplification steps. Processing in the source paper ran as follows. MIGEC was used to demultiplex reads and group the reads by UMI, and MiTCR was used to assemble and quantify clonotypes. To exclude erroneous sequences, only TCR cDNA sequences supported by at least two reads were retained. The tcR package was used for downstream repertoire analysis, with clonotypes matched between fractions based on CDR3 nucleotide sequence plus V segment. Antigen specificity was annotated against VDJdb with VDJmatch, allowing one amino acid substitution in CDR3. Based on TCRdb reprocessing of the reads, there is one entry per CDR3 protein sequence, and DNA is missing. What appears here as the V and J calls and clone size reflects TCRdb's work, not the paper's. The sample table holds roughly 380,000 distinct CDR3 sequences. The ten largest make up about 5.2% of the sample.

This TCR came from a man between 18 and 69 years old in good health. The sequencing input was blood T cells: a sorted CD56 or NKG2C T cell subset, CD4+ or CD8+ T cells, or bulk PBMC T cells (not recorded which). Rearrangement joined TRBV27 to TRBJ2-1; TCRdb reports TRBD2, a call that lacks DNA to check it against. This receptor carries the CDR3 CASSPRGLVSNEQFF.